This T cell receptor beta chain was captured in a study of T cell responses to AZD1222 COVID-19 vaccine (dated by TCRdb to the early 2020s). Regarding the research as a whole: AZD1222 recipients with second doses at about 4 weeks or about 12 weeks were pooled, because spike-specific TCR depth and breadth did not differ between schedules. A total of 230 to 250 trial participants underwent TCR sequencing, of whom roughly 210 had received two doses of AZD1222 and about 26 had received two doses of the MenACWY control vaccine. Enrollment into the trials was organized by age into subgroups of 18-55, 56-69 and 70-plus years, and those subgroups contained 148, 28 and 57 TCR-sequenced participants, respectively.

The label giving this sample's time point can be read as: baseline before first vaccination. Vaccinee samples were obtained from the UK trials COV001 and COV002, which included a single-blind randomized controlled phase 2/3 trial of AZD1222 (ChAdOx1 nCoV-19) in healthy adults. For TCRbeta chain sequencing, PBMC samples were collected from trial participants at day 0 and at day 28 after the second dose. The study at large found these results: CD4 TCRs associated with the vaccine covered the entire spike protein, and the dominant responses were in regions 160-218 and 743-854. The 56-69-year group was small, and its depth increase did not reach significance, likely because of low power. Participants were mostly white British and included more females than males, and it was suggested by the authors that clonal diversity may have been underestimated. No day 14 peak-response samples were available, so repertoires were characterized only after the peak T cell response. Only five to seven AZD1222 recipients were SARS-CoV-2 seropositive at baseline, limiting conclusions about previously exposed vaccinees. Nearly half of unique spike-specific TCRs reportedly recognized epitopes outside regions mutated in the B.1.351 and B.1.1.7 variants. Spike-specific TCR breadth and depth rose significantly after two AZD1222 doses compared with day 0 and with MenACWY recipients.

As encoded in the germline V gene (reference sequence), CDR1 is SGHNT while CDR2 is YYREEE. The junction carries 14 bases between V and J, which are trimmed by 4 bases and 2 bases respectively. From its cysteine to its phenylalanine, the CDR3 spans 15 amino acids. Just CDR3 DNA is preserved here, 45 bases in frame from base 1. As concerns this clone: The target of this receptor is not known. No much larger clone is present one base from it, and per-base qualities are unavailable.

The CDR3 regions of human TCRbeta chains were subjected to immunosequencing. Per the authors' processing: TCRs in the repertoires were compared against a reference library of SARS-CoV-2-specific TCRs that had been generated with the MIRA antigen-specificity platform. Breadth was defined as the fraction of unique TCRs that were SARS-CoV-2-associated. Depth was defined as the fraction of total T cells that were SARS-CoV-2-associated. Using the MIRA data, each spike-specific TCR was assigned both to the spike region to which the TCR was reactive and to a CD4 or CD8 class. Log10-transformed breadth and depth values were compared by one-way ANOVA with Sidak's multiple comparisons tests. TCRdb provides this immuneACCESS table in a form limited to in-frame rearrangements. Some clones are lacking; in checked studies, under half of them reflect an unresolved V gene, and why the rest are absent is not known. For V, J and clone size, that table is used; D and trimming come from the DNA. The sample yields about 130,000 clones; about 89% were counted once. Of the sample, 4.2% falls within the top ten clones.

The chain is made from TRBV5-4 and TRBJ2-3; TRBD2 could be the D gene, as 6 bases match. The sequence came from an adult in good health. The sequencing used peripheral blood, collected on day 0 of AZD1222 vaccination. The DNA is TGTGCCAGCAGCCCGCGACTAGAAAACACAGATACGCAGTATTTT. The encoded protein is CASSPRLENTDTQYF.